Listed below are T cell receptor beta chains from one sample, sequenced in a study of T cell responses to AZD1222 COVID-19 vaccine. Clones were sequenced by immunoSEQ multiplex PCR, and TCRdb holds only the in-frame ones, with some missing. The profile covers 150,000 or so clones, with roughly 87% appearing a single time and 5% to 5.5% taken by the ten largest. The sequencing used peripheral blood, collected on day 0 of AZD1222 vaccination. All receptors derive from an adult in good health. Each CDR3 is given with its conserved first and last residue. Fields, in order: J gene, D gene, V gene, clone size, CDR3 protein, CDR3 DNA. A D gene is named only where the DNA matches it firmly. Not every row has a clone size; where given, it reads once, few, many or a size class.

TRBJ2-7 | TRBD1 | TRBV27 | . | CASRPGQGLTYEQYF | TGTGCCAGCAGACCGGGACAGGGGCTTACCTACGAGCAGTACTTC
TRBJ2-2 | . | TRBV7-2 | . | CASSLAGGGSGELFF | TGTGCCAGCAGCTTAGCGGGAGGGGGGAGCGGGGAGCTGTTTTTT
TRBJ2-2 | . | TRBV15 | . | CATSRDGGRNRNTGELFF | TGTGCCACCAGCAGAGATGGGGGTCGGAACAGGAACACCGGGGAGCTGTTTTTT
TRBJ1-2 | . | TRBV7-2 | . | CASTNRGSGGYTF | TGTGCCAGCACAAACCGGGGATCGGGTGGCTACACCTTC
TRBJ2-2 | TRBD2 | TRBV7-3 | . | CASSLGPAGHTGELFF | TGTGCCAGCAGCTTAGGCCCAGCGGGACACACCGGGGAGCTGTTTTTT
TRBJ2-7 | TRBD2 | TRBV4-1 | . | CASRDRTSGVQEQYF | TGCGCCAGCAGGGACCGGACTAGCGGGGTCCAAGAGCAGTACTTC
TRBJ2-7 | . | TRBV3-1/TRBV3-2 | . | CASSNEGRSSYEQYF | TGTGCCAGCAGCAATGAGGGACGGAGCTCCTACGAGCAGTACTTC
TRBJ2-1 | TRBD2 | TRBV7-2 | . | CASSLRSLRGGNEQFF | TGTGCCAGCAGCTTAAGGTCTTTGCGCGGGGGCAATGAGCAGTTCTTC
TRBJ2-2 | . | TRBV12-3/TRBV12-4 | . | CASSSYTGELFF | TGTGCCAGCAGTTCTTACACCGGGGAGCTGTTTTTT
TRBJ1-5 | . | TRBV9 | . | CASSVSADSAPPQHF | TGTGCCAGCAGCGTATCAGCCGACTCGGCCCCGCCCCAGCATTTT
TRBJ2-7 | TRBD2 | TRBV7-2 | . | CASSPTSGILEQYF | TGTGCCAGCAGCCCGACTAGCGGGATTCTTGAGCAGTACTTC
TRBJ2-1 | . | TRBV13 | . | CASRLLQGHEQFF | TGTGCCAGCAGATTATTGCAGGGGCATGAGCAGTTCTTC
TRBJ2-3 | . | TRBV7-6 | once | CASSPRGITDTQYF | TGTGCCAGCAGCCCCCGGGGAATCACAGATACGCAGTATTTT
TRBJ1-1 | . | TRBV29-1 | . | CSVSRGNTEAFF | TGCAGCGTCAGCAGGGGAAACACTGAAGCTTTCTTT
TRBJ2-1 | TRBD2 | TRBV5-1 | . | CASSSSLAGGDNEQFF | TGCGCCAGCAGCTCATCACTAGCGGGAGGAGACAATGAGCAGTTCTTC
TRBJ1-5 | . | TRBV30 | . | CAWSVRGLQPQHF | TGTGCCTGGAGTGTCAGGGGTCTCCAGCCCCAGCATTTT
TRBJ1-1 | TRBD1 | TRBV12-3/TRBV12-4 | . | CLRQGPGHTEAFF | TGTCTCCGACAGGGGCCCGGTCACACTGAAGCTTTCTTT
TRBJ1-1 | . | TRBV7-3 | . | CASSLVGGNTEAFF | TGTGCCAGCAGCTTAGTTGGCGGGAACACTGAAGCTTTCTTT
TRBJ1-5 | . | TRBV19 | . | CASSIVGSTSPYSNQPQHF | TGTGCCAGTAGTATAGTTGGGAGTACCTCGCCATATAGCAATCAGCCCCAGCATTTT
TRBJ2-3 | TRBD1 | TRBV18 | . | CASSAGQGGSDTQYF | TGTGCCAGCTCGGCGGGACAGGGAGGATCAGATACGCAGTATTTT
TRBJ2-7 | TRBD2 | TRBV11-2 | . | CASGRSGMKYEQYF | TGTGCCAGCGGACGGAGCGGGATGAAGTACGAGCAGTACTTC
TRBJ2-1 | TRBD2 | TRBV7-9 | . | CASSPGGGRQFF | TGTGCCAGCAGCCCGGGGGGGGGCAGGCAGTTCTTC
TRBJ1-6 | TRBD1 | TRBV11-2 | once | CASKRTGVNSPLHF | TGTGCCAGCAAGAGGACAGGGGTGAATTCACCCCTCCACTTT